Reported below is one T cell receptor beta chain. The record originates from a study of blood T cell repertoires in COVID-19. Overall study: Spain, Italy and the United States supplied samples that represented acute and convalescent COVID-19. Sources were T cells, B-cell-depleted T cells, or PBMCs; the material itself was cDNA or gDNA.

Trimming shortened V by 3 bases and J by 7 bases, and 4 bases separated the two germline ends. This CDR3 has 11 amino acids. The V gene's germline CDR1 is SGHVS and CDR2 FNYEAQ. In the authors' methods: Amplified reference gene primers provided the basis for estimating nucleated cell counts. Assay used: immunoSEQ multiplex PCR; TCRdb lists only in-frame clones, some missing. Clonal size and the V and J genes are those of that table, whereas D and trimming came from the DNA. The sample consists of some 110,000 clones, roughly 91% of them appearing once. Sequenced sample: peripheral blood. This receptor was taken from a human donor in a cohort sampled during active COVID-19. The chain combines TRBV7-6 with TRBJ2-1; D is uncertain. CDR3 DNA sequence: TGTGCCAGCAGCTTCGGGAATGAGCAGTTCTTC. Its protein is CASSFGNEQFF.